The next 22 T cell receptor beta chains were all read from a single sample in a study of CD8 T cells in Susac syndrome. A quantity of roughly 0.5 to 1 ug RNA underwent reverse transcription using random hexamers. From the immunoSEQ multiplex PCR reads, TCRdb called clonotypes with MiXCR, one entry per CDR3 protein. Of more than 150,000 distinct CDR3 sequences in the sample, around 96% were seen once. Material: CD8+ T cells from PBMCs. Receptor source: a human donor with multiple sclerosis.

CDR3 sequence: CASTSGATEAFF. The CDR3 bases are TGTGCCAGCACCTCGGGCGCAACTGAAGCTTTCTTT. The chain links TRBV12-3 or TRBV12-4 to TRBJ1-1; D is unclear. The ends were cut back, 7 bases at V and 5 bases at J, with 11 bases in the middle. This CDR3 is 12 amino acids long.

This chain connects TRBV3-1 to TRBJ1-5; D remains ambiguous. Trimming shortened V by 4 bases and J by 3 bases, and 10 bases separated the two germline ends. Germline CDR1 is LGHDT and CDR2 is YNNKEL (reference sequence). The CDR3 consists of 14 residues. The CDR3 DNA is TGTGCCAGCAGCCGCGGGTCTCCCAATCAGCCCCAGCATTTT. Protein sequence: CASSRGSPNQPQHF. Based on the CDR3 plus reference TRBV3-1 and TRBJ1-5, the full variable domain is DTAVSQTPKYLVTQMGNDKSIKCEQNLGHDTMYWYKQDSKKFLKIMFSYNNKELIINETVPNRFSPKSPDKAHLNLHINSLELGDSAVYFCASSRGSPNQPQHFGDGTRLSIL.

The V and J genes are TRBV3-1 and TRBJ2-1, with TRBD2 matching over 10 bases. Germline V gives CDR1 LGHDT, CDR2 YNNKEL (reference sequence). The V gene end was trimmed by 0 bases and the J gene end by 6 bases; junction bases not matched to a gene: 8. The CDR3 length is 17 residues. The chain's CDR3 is CASSQDPGLAEGNEQFF. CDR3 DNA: TGTGCCAGCAGCCAAGATCCTGGACTAGCGGAAGGCAATGAGCAGTTCTTC.

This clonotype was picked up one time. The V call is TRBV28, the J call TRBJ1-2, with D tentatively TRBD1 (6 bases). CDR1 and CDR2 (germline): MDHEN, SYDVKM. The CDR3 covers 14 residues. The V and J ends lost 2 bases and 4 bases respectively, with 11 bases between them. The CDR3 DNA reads TGTGCCAGCAGTTTAATGCAGGGGATCTATGGCTACACCTTC. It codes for CASSLMQGIYGYTF.

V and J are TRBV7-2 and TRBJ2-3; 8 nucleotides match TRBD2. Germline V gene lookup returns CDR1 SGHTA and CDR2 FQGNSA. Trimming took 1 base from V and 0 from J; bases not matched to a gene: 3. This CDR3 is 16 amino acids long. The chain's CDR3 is CASSLEGGGSTDTQYF. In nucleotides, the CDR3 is TGTGCCAGCAGCTTAGAAGGCGGGGGGAGCACAGATACGCAGTATTTT.

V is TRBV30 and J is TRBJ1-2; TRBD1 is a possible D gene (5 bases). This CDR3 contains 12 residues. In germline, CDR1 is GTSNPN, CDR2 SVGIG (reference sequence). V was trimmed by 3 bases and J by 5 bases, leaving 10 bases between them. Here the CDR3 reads CAWRVGGYGYTF. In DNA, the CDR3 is TGTGCCTGGAGGGTTGGGGGTTATGGCTACACCTTC.

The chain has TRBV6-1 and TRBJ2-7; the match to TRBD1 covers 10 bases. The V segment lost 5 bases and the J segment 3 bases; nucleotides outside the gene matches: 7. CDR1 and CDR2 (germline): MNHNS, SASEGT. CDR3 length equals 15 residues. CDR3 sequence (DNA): TGTGCCAGCAGTCGAGACAGGGGGCGATTCTACGAGCAGTACTTC. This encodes CASSRDRGRFYEQYF.

The CDR3, as DNA: TGTGCCAGCAGCCCCTCTTTGGGGGGGCTATACGAGCAGTACTTC. It translates to CASSPSLGGLYEQYF. The chain recombines TRBV3-1 with TRBJ2-7, with D perhaps matching TRBD2 (7 bases). The germline CDR1 and CDR2 sequences are LGHDT and YNNKEL (reference sequence). Trimming removed 4 bases from V and 4 bases from J, with 17 bases in between. This CDR3 is 15 amino acids long.

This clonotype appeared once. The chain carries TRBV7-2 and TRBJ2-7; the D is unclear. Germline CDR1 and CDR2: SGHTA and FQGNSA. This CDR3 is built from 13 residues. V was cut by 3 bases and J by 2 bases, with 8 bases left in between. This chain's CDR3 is CASSFPGPYEQYF. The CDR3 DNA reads TGTGCCAGCAGCTTCCCAGGACCCTACGAGCAGTACTTC.

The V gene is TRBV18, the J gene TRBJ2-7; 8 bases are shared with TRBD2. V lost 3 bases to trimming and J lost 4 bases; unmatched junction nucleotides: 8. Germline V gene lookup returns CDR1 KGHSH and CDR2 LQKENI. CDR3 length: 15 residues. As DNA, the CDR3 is TGTGCCAGCTCACCCAGCGGGGGCAGCGATTACGAGCAGTACTTC. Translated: CASSPSGGSDYEQYF.

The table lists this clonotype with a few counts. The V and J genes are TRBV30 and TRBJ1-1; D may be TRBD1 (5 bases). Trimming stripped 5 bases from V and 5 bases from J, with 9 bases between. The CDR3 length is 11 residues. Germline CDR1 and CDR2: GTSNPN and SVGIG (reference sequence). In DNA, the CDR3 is TGTGCCTGGTCAAGGGGAACTGAAGCTTTCTTT. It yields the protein CAWSRGTEAFF.

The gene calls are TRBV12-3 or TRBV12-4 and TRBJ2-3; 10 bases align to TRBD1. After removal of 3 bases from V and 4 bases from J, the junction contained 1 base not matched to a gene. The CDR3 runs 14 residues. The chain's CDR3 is CASSLTGGADTQYF. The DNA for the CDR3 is TGTGCCAGCAGTTTGACAGGGGGCGCAGATACGCAGTATTTT.

CDR3 DNA: TGTGCCAGCAGCTTGGCAAAGGGGAGGGGGGAGACCCAGTACTTC. This encodes CASSLAKGRGETQYF. The rearrangement uses TRBV5-4 and TRBJ2-5; D perhaps matches TRBD2 (7 bases). The CDR3 spans 15 residues. Germline values: CDR1 SGHNT, CDR2 YYREEE (reference sequence). Trimming shortened V by 0 bases and J by 5 bases, and 14 bases separated the two germline ends.

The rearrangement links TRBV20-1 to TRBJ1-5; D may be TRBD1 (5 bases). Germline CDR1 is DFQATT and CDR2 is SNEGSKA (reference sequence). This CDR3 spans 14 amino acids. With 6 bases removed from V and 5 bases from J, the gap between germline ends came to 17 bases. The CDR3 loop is CSASGGVSYQPQHF. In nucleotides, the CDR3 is TGCAGTGCCAGCGGGGGTGTCTCGTATCAGCCCCAGCATTTT.

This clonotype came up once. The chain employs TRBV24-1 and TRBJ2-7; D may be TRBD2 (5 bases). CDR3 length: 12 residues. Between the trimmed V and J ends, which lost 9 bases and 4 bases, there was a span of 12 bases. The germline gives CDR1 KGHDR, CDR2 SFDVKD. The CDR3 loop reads CATGTRVYEQYF. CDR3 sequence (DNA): TGTGCCACCGGAACGAGGGTGTACGAGCAGTACTTC.

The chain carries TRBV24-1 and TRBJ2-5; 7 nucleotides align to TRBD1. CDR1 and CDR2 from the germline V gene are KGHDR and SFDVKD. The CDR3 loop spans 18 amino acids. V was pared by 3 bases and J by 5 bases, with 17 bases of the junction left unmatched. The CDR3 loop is CATSDARDRKPPKETQYF. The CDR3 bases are TGTGCCACCAGTGATGCCCGGGACAGAAAACCCCCAAAGGAGACCCAGTACTTC.

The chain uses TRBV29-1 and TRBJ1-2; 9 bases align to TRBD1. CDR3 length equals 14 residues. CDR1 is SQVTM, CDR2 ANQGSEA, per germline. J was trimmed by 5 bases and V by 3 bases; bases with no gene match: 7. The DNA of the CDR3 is TGCAGCGTTGAGCATCCCGGGACAGGGTATGGCTACACCTTC. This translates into CSVEHPGTGYGYTF.

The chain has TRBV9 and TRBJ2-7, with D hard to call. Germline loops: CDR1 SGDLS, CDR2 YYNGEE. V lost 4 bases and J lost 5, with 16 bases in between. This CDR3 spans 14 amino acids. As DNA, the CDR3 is TGTGCCAGCAGCCCCCCGGGCCGGACGGACGAGCAGTACTTC. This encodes CASSPPGRTDEQYF.

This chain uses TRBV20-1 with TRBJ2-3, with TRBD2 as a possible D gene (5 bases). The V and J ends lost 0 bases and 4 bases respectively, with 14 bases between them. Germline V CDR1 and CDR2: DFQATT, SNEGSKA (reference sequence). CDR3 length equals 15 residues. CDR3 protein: CSARDLRGDADTQYF. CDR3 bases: TGCAGTGCTAGAGATCTACGGGGTGATGCAGATACGCAGTATTTT.

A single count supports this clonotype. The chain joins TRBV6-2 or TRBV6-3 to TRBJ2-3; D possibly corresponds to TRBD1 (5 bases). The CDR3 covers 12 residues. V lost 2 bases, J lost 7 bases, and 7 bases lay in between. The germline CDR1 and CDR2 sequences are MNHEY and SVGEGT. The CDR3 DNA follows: TGTGCCAGCAGTTACGGGGCAAATACGCAGTATTTT. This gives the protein CASSYGANTQYF.

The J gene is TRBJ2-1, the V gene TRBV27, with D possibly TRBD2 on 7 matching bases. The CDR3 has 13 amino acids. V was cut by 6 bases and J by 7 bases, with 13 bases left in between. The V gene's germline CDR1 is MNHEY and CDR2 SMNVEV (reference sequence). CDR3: CASRRGGRNEQFF. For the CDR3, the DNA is TGTGCCAGCAGGAGGGGGGGCCGGAATGAGCAGTTCTTC.

The CDR3 loop is CASSNRGHSNQPQHF. For the CDR3, the DNA is TGTGCCAGCTCTAACAGGGGGCACAGCAATCAGCCCCAGCATTTT. The V call is TRBV14, the J call TRBJ1-5; 9 nucleotides match TRBD1. The CDR3 extends over 15 amino acids. V trimming: 8 bases; J trimming: 1 base; junction bases outside the gene matches: 6. Looked up from germline, CDR1 is SGHDN and CDR2 is FVKESK.